Shown below are 7 T cell receptor beta chains from a single sample sequenced in a study of blood T cells in healthy people across ages (dated by TCRdb to about 2015). Receptors were amplified or captured by 5' RACE. Instrument on record: Illumina HiSeq 2500. The second PCR ran for roughly 7 to 12 cycles and used a J-beta primer mix along with a sample-barcoded 5' primer. In TCRdb, the public reads were trimmed at Q25 with fastp and aligned with MiXCR, with productive beta chains retained. Rows with one shared CDR3 protein collapse into an entry with the most common genes and DNA. In this sample the table shows hundreds of thousands of distinct CDR3 sequences, around 45% of which occur a single time. The top ten constitute 30% to 35% of the sample. Sequencing input: blood. The receptors originated from an older woman in good health.

The chain uses TRBV4-3 and TRBJ2-2, with a tentative D call TRBD1 (5 bases). The V and J ends lost 3 bases and 4 bases respectively, with 9 bases between them. Germline values: CDR1 LGHNA, CDR2 YSLEER. This CDR3 has 14 residues. Here the CDR3 DNA reads TGCGCCAGCAGCCAGGACACAGTCACCGGGGAGCTGTTTTTT. It yields the protein CASSQDTVTGELFF.

The rearrangement uses TRBV7-3 and TRBJ2-1, with no clear D. V was pared by 4 bases and J by 0 bases, with 13 bases between. CDR3 length: 16 amino acids. Looked up from germline, CDR1 is SGHTA and CDR2 is FQGTGA. The DNA of the CDR3 is TGTGCCAGCAGCTCCCTCCGCCGGAGCTCCTACAATGAGCAGTTCTTC. This encodes CASSSLRRSSYNEQFF.

Here the CDR3 DNA reads TGTGCCAGCAGCCGTGTGTTCAGCAGACAAGAGACCCAGTACTTC. This encodes CASSRVFSRQETQYF. The rearrangement uses TRBV5-5 and TRBJ2-5; D not certain. Germline CDR1 reads SGHKS; CDR2 reads YYEKEE (reference sequence). This CDR3 region has 15 residues. Trimming removed 4 bases from V and 2 bases from J, with 15 bases in between.

This clonotype was seen more than once but under ten times. The rearrangement links TRBV4-2 to TRBJ2-1; D not resolved. The germline V and J ends were trimmed by 1 base and 6 bases, with 13 bases remaining between them. The CDR3 sequence is 15 residues long. CDR1 is LGHNA and CDR2 is YNFKEQ in the germline V gene. This chain's CDR3 is CASSQGPLVSNEQFF. The CDR3 coding sequence is TGTGCCAGCAGCCAAGGCCCCCTTGTGTCCAATGAGCAGTTCTTC.

The chain couples TRBV20-1 to TRBJ2-3; 8 bases align to TRBD2. The trim removed 0 bases at V and 2 bases at J, leaving 7 bases unmatched. Germline V CDR1 and CDR2: DFQATT, SNEGSKA (reference sequence). The CDR3 totals 16 residues. CDR3 in DNA: TGCAGTGCTAGAGATGAAGCGGGAGCTTCCACAGATACGCAGTATTTT. Translation: CSARDEAGASTDTQYF.

V usage is TRBV27 and J usage is TRBJ2-1; 8 bases agree with TRBD2. The V gene end was trimmed by 7 bases and the J gene end by 4 bases; junction bases not matched to a gene: 9. In germline, CDR1 is MNHEY, CDR2 SMNVEV (reference sequence). The CDR3 consists of 15 residues. CDR3 region: CASTTAGAGYNEQFF. The CDR3 DNA reads TGTGCCAGCACCACAGCGGGGGCGGGTTACAATGAGCAGTTCTTC.

Remarks on this clonotype: At one boundary the junction diverges from the germline segment, which might be a read error. The chain combines TRBV7-2 with TRBJ2-7; 9 bases align to TRBD2. The CDR3 spans 15 residues. Germline CDR1 is SGHTA and CDR2 is FQGNSA. The CDR3: CASSRGREGLYEQHF. DNA of the CDR3: TGTGCCAGCAGCAGAGGGCGGGAGGGACTCTACGAGCAGCACTTC.